These 31 T cell receptor beta chains were sequenced from one sample in a study of cytomegalovirus exposure and HLA in healthy donors. Primers for the PCR totalled 60 Vbeta and 13 Jbeta. Using immunoSEQ multiplex PCR, the repertoire was profiled, and TCRdb retains in-frame clones only, with some absent. The data show about 180,000 clones, around four fifths seen once. The sample taken for sequencing was PBMCs. These receptors all stem from a man younger than 45 in good health and CMV-seronegative.

V is TRBV5-1 and J is TRBJ1-2, with 8 bases matching TRBD1. The germline CDR1 and CDR2 sequences are SGHRS and YFSETQ. The J segment lost 5 bases and the V segment lost 2 bases, leaving 5 bases of the junction unmatched. The CDR3 is 14 amino acids. CDR3 DNA sequence: TGCGCCAGCAGCTTAGGACAGGGAAAGTATGGCTACACCTTC. Translated: CASSLGQGKYGYTF.

This clone showed up just a few times. The V and J genes are TRBV6-4 and TRBJ2-3; 10 nucleotides line up with TRBD2. Germline V CDR1 and CDR2: MRHNA, SNTAGT. The CDR3 has 15 amino acids. After removal of 6 bases from V and 2 bases from J, the junction contained 5 bases not matched to a gene. The CDR3 reads CASRGTSALTDTQYF. CDR3 coding DNA: TGTGCCAGCAGAGGGACTAGCGCCCTCACAGATACGCAGTATTTT.

J is TRBJ1-6 and V is TRBV4-1, with D possibly matching TRBD1 (5 bases). The V end was cut by 0 bases, the J end by 1 base, with 10 bases between. The V gene's germline CDR1 is MGHRA and CDR2 YSYEKL. The CDR3 runs to 17 residues. CDR3 amino acids: CASSQDPGRSYNSPLHF. The CDR3 DNA reads as TGCGCCAGCAGCCAAGATCCAGGGAGGTCCTATAATTCACCCCTCCACTTT.

There are a few counts of this clone. V gene TRBV10-3 combines with J gene TRBJ1-6; D might be TRBD1 (5 bases). The CDR3 is 14 amino acids. Germline CDR1 is ENHRY and CDR2 is SYGVKD. Trimming took 8 bases from V and 5 from J, leaving 13 bases between them. The CDR3 region is CAIALDTDNSPLHF. CDR3 bases: TGTGCCATCGCTCTGGACACAGATAATTCACCCCTCCACTTT.

The chain is built from TRBV6-5 and TRBJ1-4; 8 nucleotides line up with TRBD1. CDR3 length: 14 amino acids. V lost 4 bases, J lost 8 bases, and 6 bases stayed unmatched. CDR1 is MNHEY, CDR2 SVGAGI, per germline. CDR3 nucleotide sequence: TGTGCCAGCAGTTCGGGACAGGCCGCGGAAAAACTGTTTTTT. Translation: CASSSGQAAEKLFF.

The table lists this clone with a count of one. This sequence joins TRBV19 and TRBJ1-5; 9 bases align to TRBD1. Per germline, CDR1 LNHDA and CDR2 SQIVND (reference sequence). After removal of 5 bases from V and 5 bases from J, the junction contained 1 base not matched to a gene. CDR3 length equals 13 residues. The CDR3 DNA reads TGTGCCAGTAGTCGGACAGGGGATCAGCCCCAGCATTTT. Its protein product is CASSRTGDQPQHF.

J is TRBJ2-2 and V is TRBV6-5, with 8 nucleotides matching TRBD1. V lost 0 bases to trimming and J lost 4 bases; unmatched junction nucleotides: 4. This CDR3 region has 16 residues. CDR1 is MNHEY and CDR2 is SVGAGI in the germline V gene. The CDR3 bases are TGTGCCAGCAGTTACTCGGGACAGGACCCCACCGGGGAGCTGTTTTTT. This sequence encodes CASSYSGQDPTGELFF.

The chain recombines TRBV7-3 with TRBJ2-3, with D possibly being TRBD1 (6 bases). Per the germline V gene, CDR1 is SGHTA and CDR2 is FQGTGA. The CDR3 extends over 15 amino acids. Trimming stripped 1 base from V and 1 base from J, with 9 bases between. This CDR3 is CASSLISGGTDTQYF. The CDR3 region has the DNA TGTGCCAGCAGCTTAATCTCAGGGGGCACAGATACGCAGTATTTT.

The rearrangement joins TRBV5-1 to TRBJ2-2; 8 nucleotides agree with TRBD1. The length of the CDR3 is 14 residues. Germline CDR1 and CDR2: SGHRS and YFSETQ. With 4 bases clipped from V and 5 bases from J, the junction kept 4 bases outside the gene matches. The chain's CDR3 is CASSGQGWTGELFF. The CDR3 DNA sequence: TGCGCCAGCAGCGGACAGGGATGGACCGGGGAGCTGTTTTTT.

The V and J genes are TRBV28 and TRBJ1-5, with unresolved D. The length of the CDR3 is 12 residues. V was pared by 2 bases and J by 6 bases, with 5 bases between. CDR1 and CDR2 (germline): MDHEN, SYDVKM. Written as DNA, the CDR3 is TGTGCCAGCAGTTTAGCAGGTCAGCCCCAGCATTTT. Amino acid sequence: CASSLAGQPQHF.

On this clone itself: Germline and junction disagree at one end, which may indicate a read error. The V and J genes are TRBV7-9 and TRBJ2-2; 7 positions agree with TRBD2. The CDR3 has 17 residues. The V gene's germline CDR1 is SEHNR and CDR2 FQNEAQ (reference sequence). The CDR3 bases are TGTTCCAGCAGCTTATCGGGCAGGGAGGGACGCACCGGGGAGCTGTTTTTT. Translation gives CSSSLSGREGRTGELFF.

This clone has a handful of counts. The V and J genes are TRBV6-5 and TRBJ2-1; TRBD1 matches at 11 bases. This CDR3 region has 14 residues. Germline V gene sequence: CDR1 MNHEY, CDR2 SVGAGI. With V trimmed by 7 bases and J by 8 bases, 7 bases remained unmatched. The CDR3 DNA reads TGTGCCAGCAAACTGGACAGGGGGCTTGATGAGCAGTTCTTC. It translates to CASKLDRGLDEQFF.

V usage is TRBV11-3 and J usage is TRBJ2-7; D gene ambiguous. V was cut by 1 base and J by 5 bases, with 9 bases left in between. The CDR3 has 13 residues. From germline, CDR1 is SGHNT and CDR2 YENEEA. CDR3 nucleotide sequence: TGTGCCAGCAGCTTAGTGGTGGGCAACGAGCAGTACTTC. It is translated as CASSLVVGNEQYF.

This chain links TRBV11-2 with TRBJ2-2; a weak D match, TRBD1 (6 bases). The CDR3 has 16 amino acids. V lost 2 bases to trimming and J lost 4 bases, with 14 bases between them. Germline V gene sequence: CDR1 SGHAT, CDR2 FQNNGV. The CDR3 nucleotides read TGTGCCAGCAGCTTATTTTCCGGACAGTCCACCGGGGAGCTGTTTTTT. It yields the protein CASSLFSGQSTGELFF.

The table lists this clone with a few counts. This rearrangement joins TRBV7-9 to TRBJ1-4, with D possibly being TRBD1 (5 bases). The CDR3 sequence is 14 residues long. V was pared by 7 bases and J by 1 base, with 10 bases between. From germline, CDR1 is SEHNR and CDR2 FQNEAQ (reference sequence). CDR3 nucleotide sequence: TGTGCCAGCATCGGGGGAGGAACTAATGAAAAACTGTTTTTT. Protein: CASIGGGTNEKLFF. The entire variable domain, with the rest obtained from reference TRBV7-9 and TRBJ1-4, is as follows: DTGVSQNPRHKITKRGQNVTFRCDPISEHNRLYWYRQTLGQGPEFLTYFQNEAQLEKSRLLSDRFSAERPKGSFSTLEIQRTEQGDSAMYLCASIGGGTNEKLFFGSGTQLSVL.

V gene TRBV29-1 combines with J gene TRBJ2-5; 11 bases align to TRBD1. The CDR3 spans 16 residues. Germline loops: CDR1 SQVTM, CDR2 ANQGSEA. The V segment lost 0 bases and the J segment 3 bases; nucleotides outside the gene matches: 6. In nucleotides, the CDR3 is TGCAGCGTTGAAGACTCAGGACAGGGGGCCAAAGAGACCCAGTACTTC. It translates to CSVEDSGQGAKETQYF.

V usage is TRBV4-1 and J usage is TRBJ1-2; TRBD1 matches at 7 bases. The CDR3 extends over 16 amino acids. The germline V gene encodes CDR1 MGHRA and CDR2 YSYEKL. The ends lost 1 base at V and 4 bases at J; junction bases unmatched: 9. The CDR3 protein is CASSQAGTEASYGYTF. The CDR3 nucleotides are TGCGCCAGCAGCCAAGCGGGGACAGAAGCCTCCTATGGCTACACCTTC.

CDR3 protein: CASSFPSGGDDTQYF. The CDR3 DNA reads as TGCGCCAGCAGTTTTCCTAGCGGGGGAGACGATACGCAGTATTTT. The chain joins TRBV10-1 to TRBJ2-3, with 10 bases lining up with TRBD2. This CDR3 comprises 15 residues. After removal of 5 bases from V and 6 bases from J, the junction contained 8 bases not matched to a gene. The germline gives CDR1 WNHNN, CDR2 SYGVQD (reference sequence).

The J gene is TRBJ2-7, the V gene TRBV9; 7 nucleotides agree with TRBD2. Per the germline V gene, CDR1 is SGDLS and CDR2 is YYNGEE. V was pared by 2 bases and J by 4 bases, with 6 bases of the junction left unmatched. This CDR3 is 14 amino acids long. The CDR3 DNA sequence: TGTGCCAGCAGCGTCTGGCTAGCGGTTTACGAGCAGTACTTC. Translation: CASSVWLAVYEQYF. Drawing the rest from reference TRBV9 and TRBJ2-7, the complete variable domain is DSGVTQTPKHLITATGQRVTLRCSPRSGDLSVYWYQQSLDQGLQFLIQYYNGEERAKGNILERFSAQQFPDLHSELNLSSLELGDSALYFCASSVWLAVYEQYFGPGTRLTVT.

The chain carries TRBV5-6 and TRBJ1-1; 9 nucleotides line up with TRBD1. Germline CDR1 reads SGHDT; CDR2 reads YYEEEE. This CDR3 spans 14 amino acids. Germline trimming cut 0 bases from V and 10 bases from J; bases unmatched to any gene: 7. CDR3 sequence (DNA): TGTGCCAGCAGCTTGGGGACAGGGGTTTTCGGAGCTTTCTTT. Amino acid sequence: CASSLGTGVFGAFF.

The chain couples TRBV2 to TRBJ2-5; 9 bases align to TRBD1. Germline trimming cut 3 bases from V and 5 bases from J; bases unmatched to any gene: 7. The CDR3 runs to 15 residues. Germline V gene data show CDR1 as SNHLY and CDR2 as FYNNEI. The CDR3 loop is CASSDPGQGTETQYF. CDR3 bases: TGTGCCAGCAGTGACCCGGGACAGGGAACGGAGACCCAGTACTTC.

The chain carries TRBV28 and TRBJ2-2; D is undetermined. Trimming shortened V by 4 bases and J by 0 bases, and 12 bases separated the two germline ends. The CDR3 consists of 16 residues. Germline CDR1 and CDR2: MDHEN and SYDVKM. Here the CDR3 reads CASSYQQPTNTGELFF. In DNA, the CDR3 is TGTGCCAGCAGTTACCAACAGCCTACGAACACCGGGGAGCTGTTTTTT.

V gene TRBV5-1 combines with J gene TRBJ1-6; maybe TRBD1 (5 bases). The CDR3 spans 16 residues. Germline V CDR1 and CDR2: SGHRS, YFSETQ. Trimming took 3 bases from V and 8 from J, leaving 18 bases between them. The CDR3 reads CASSSGGSRGDSPLHF. CDR3 in DNA: TGCGCCAGCAGCTCTGGAGGAAGTCGGGGGGATTCACCCCTCCACTTT.

V and J are TRBV28 and TRBJ1-4; no clear D. V lost 4 bases and J lost 10, with 13 bases in between. This CDR3 contains 13 residues. Germline values: CDR1 MDHEN, CDR2 SYDVKM. CDR3 region: CASSSDTNGKLFF. The DNA of the CDR3 is TGTGCCAGCAGTTCAGACACCAACGGAAAACTGTTTTTT.

The chain links TRBV14 to TRBJ1-6; D is uncertain. The CDR3 totals 15 residues. Germline V gives CDR1 SGHDN, CDR2 FVKESK. The V and J ends lost 5 bases and 9 bases respectively, with 17 bases between them. CDR3 DNA sequence: TGTGCCAGCAGCTTAGCGGACGGCCACCGTTCACCCCTCCACTTT. As protein: CASSLADGHRSPLHF.

V and J are TRBV2 and TRBJ2-7, with 7 bases aligning to TRBD1. The ends lost 2 bases at V and 0 bases at J; junction bases unmatched: 4. The CDR3 is 15 residues long. Germline assignment: CDR1 SNHLY and CDR2 FYNNEI. The CDR3 reads CASSERTGVSYEQYF. The DNA for the CDR3 is TGTGCCAGCAGTGAAAGAACAGGGGTCTCCTACGAGCAGTACTTC.

The sample holds one count of this clone. This sequence joins TRBV4-1 and TRBJ2-3; TRBD1 aligns across 9 bases. The germline CDR1 and CDR2 sequences are MGHRA and YSYEKL. The CDR3 totals 17 residues. The J segment lost 0 bases and the V segment lost 1 base, leaving 5 bases of the junction unmatched. Here the CDR3 DNA reads TGCGCCAGCAGCCAAGGGACAGGGGCCCCTAGCACAGATACGCAGTATTTT. As protein: CASSQGTGAPSTDTQYF.

The CDR3 loop reads CASSRTTETSHNEQFF. Written as DNA, the CDR3 is TGCGCCAGCAGCCGTACAACAGAGACAAGCCACAATGAGCAGTTCTTC. V gene TRBV4-1 combines with J gene TRBJ2-1; D is uncertain. Germline V gene lookup returns CDR1 MGHRA and CDR2 YSYEKL. V was shortened by 4 bases and J by 5 bases, with 18 bases between the two germline ends. The CDR3 sequence is 16 residues long.

This clone appeared a single time. CDR3 protein: CASSRLAVYNEQFF. CDR3 nucleotides: TGTGCCAGCAGTAGGCTAGCGGTCTACAATGAGCAGTTCTTC. The rearrangement uses TRBV27 and TRBJ2-1, with TRBD2 matching over 7 bases. The CDR3 runs to 14 residues. Trimming took 5 bases from V and 3 from J; bases not matched to a gene: 4. In germline, CDR1 is MNHEY, CDR2 SMNVEV (reference sequence).

The V call is TRBV6-5, the J call TRBJ1-2; D might be TRBD1 (6 bases). Germline V gives CDR1 MNHEY, CDR2 SVGAGI. This CDR3 contains 12 residues. V was trimmed by 5 bases and J by 6 bases, leaving 10 bases between them. CDR3 amino acids: CASSGQTNGYTF. The CDR3, as DNA: TGTGCCAGCAGTGGACAGACTAATGGCTACACCTTC.

This clone was seen only once. The chain joins TRBV30 to TRBJ2-1; unclear D gene. The CDR3 totals 11 residues. Trimming pared 0 bases from V and 6 bases from J, leaving 3 bases between. Germline V gives CDR1 GTSNPN, CDR2 SVGIG (reference sequence). The CDR3, as DNA: TGTGCCTGGAGTGTCGGCAATGAGCAGTTCTTC. It translates to CAWSVGNEQFF.